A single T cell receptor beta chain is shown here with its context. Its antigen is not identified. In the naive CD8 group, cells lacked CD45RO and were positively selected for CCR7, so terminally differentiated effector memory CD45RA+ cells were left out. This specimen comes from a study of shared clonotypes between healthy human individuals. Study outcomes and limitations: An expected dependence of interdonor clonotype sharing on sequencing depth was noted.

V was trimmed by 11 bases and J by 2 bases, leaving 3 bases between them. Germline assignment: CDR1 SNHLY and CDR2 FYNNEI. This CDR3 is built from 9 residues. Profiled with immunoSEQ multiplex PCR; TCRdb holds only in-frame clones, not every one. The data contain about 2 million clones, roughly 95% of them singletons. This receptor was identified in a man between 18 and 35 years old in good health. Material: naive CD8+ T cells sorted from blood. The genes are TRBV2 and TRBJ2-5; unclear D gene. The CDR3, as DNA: TGTGCCGTTCAAGAGACCCAGTACTTC. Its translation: CAVQETQYF.